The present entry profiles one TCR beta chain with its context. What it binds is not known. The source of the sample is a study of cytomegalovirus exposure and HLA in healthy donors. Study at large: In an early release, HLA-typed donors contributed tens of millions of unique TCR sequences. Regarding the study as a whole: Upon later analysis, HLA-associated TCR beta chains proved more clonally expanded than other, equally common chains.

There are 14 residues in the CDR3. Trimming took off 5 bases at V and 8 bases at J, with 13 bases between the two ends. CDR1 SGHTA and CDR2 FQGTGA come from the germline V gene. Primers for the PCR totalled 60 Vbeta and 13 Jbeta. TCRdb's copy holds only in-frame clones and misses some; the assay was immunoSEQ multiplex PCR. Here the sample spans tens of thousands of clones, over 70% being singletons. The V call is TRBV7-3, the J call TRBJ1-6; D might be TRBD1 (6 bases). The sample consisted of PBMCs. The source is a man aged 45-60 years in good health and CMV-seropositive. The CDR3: CASSLTGRYSPLHF. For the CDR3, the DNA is TGTGCCAGCAGCCTGACAGGCAGATATTCACCCCTCCACTTT.